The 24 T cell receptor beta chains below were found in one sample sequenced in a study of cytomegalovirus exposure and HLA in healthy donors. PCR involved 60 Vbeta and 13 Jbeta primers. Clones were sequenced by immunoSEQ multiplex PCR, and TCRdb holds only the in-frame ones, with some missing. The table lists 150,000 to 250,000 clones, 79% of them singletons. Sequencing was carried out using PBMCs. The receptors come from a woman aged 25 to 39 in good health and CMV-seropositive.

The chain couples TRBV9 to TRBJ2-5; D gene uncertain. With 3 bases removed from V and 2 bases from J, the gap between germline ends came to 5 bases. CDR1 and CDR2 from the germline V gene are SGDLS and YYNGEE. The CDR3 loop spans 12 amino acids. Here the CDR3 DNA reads TGTGCCAGCAGCGCGTATCAAGAGACCCAGTACTTC. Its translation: CASSAYQETQYF.

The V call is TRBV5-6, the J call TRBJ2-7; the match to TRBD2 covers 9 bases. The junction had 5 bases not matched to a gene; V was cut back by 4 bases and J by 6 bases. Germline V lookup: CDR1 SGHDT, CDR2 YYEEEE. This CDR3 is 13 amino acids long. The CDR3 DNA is TGTGCCAGCAGCGGGGGACTAGCTGGCGAGCAGTACTTC. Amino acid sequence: CASSGGLAGEQYF.

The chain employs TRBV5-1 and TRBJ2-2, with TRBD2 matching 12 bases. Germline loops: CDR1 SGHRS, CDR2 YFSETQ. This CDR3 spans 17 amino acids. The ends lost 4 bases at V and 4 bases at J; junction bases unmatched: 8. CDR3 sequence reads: CASSGPSGGARTGELFF. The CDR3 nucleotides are TGCGCCAGCAGCGGGCCTAGCGGGGGGGCACGCACCGGGGAGCTGTTTTTT.

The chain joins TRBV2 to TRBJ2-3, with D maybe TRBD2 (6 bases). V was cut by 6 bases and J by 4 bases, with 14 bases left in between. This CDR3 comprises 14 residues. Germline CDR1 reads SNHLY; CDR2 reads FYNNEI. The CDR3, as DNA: TGTGCCAGCAGGTCAACTAGCACCTCAGATACGCAGTATTTT. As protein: CASRSTSTSDTQYF.

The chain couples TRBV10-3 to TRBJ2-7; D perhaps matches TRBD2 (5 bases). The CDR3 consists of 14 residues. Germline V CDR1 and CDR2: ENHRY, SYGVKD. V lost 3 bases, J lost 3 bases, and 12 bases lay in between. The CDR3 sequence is CAISESSRDYEQYF. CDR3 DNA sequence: TGTGCCATCAGTGAATCTAGCCGAGACTACGAGCAGTACTTC.

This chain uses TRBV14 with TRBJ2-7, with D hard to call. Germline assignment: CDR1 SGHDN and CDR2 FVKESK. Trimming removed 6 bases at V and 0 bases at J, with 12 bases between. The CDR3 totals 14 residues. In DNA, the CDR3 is TGTGCCAGCAGATCGACGGAGTTCTCCTACGAGCAGTACTTC. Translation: CASRSTEFSYEQYF.

The CDR3 sequence: CASRQAGESDTQYF. The CDR3 nucleotides are TGTGCCAGCAGGCAAGCGGGAGAATCCGATACGCAGTATTTT. This chain links TRBV6-1 with TRBJ2-3; 8 bases line up with TRBD2. The CDR3 is 14 residues long. V dropped 6 bases and J dropped 6; count of bases not matched to a gene: 8. Germline CDR1 is MNHNS and CDR2 is SASEGT.

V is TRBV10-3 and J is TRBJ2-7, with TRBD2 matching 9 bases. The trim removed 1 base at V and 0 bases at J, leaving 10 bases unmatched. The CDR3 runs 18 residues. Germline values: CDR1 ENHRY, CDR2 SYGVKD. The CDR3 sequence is CAISEFSSGRRSSYEQYF. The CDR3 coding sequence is TGTGCCATCAGTGAGTTTTCGAGCGGGAGGAGGAGCTCCTACGAGCAGTACTTC.

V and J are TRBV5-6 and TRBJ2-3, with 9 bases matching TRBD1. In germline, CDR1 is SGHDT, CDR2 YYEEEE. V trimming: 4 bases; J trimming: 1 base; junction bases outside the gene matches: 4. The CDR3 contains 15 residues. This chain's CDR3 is CASSRGQGRTDTQYF. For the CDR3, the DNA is TGTGCCAGCAGCCGGGGACAGGGACGCACAGATACGCAGTATTTT.

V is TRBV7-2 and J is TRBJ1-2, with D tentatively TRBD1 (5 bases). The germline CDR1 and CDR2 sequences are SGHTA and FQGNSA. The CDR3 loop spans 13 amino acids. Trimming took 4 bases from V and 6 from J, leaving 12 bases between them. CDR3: CASSSRQNHGYTF. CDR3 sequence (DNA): TGTGCCAGCAGCTCAAGACAGAATCATGGCTACACCTTC.

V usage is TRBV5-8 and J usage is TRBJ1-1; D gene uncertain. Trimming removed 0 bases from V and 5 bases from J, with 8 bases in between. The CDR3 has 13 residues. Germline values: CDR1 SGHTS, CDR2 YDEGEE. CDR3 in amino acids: CASSLDRVTEAFF. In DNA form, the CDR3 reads TGTGCCAGCAGCTTGGACAGAGTGACTGAAGCTTTCTTT. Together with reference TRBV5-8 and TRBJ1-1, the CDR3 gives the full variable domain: EAGVTQSPTHLIKTRGQQATLRCSPISGHTSVYWYQQALGLGLQFLLWYDEGEERNRGNFPPRFSGRQFPNYSSELNVNALELEDSALYLCASSLDRVTEAFFGQGTRLTVV.

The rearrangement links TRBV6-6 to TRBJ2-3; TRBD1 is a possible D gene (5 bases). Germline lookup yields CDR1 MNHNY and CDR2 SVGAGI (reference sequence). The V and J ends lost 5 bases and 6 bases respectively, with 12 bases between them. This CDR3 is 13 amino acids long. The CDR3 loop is CASSLRRVDTQYF. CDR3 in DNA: TGTGCCAGCAGTCTGCGCAGGGTGGATACGCAGTATTTT.

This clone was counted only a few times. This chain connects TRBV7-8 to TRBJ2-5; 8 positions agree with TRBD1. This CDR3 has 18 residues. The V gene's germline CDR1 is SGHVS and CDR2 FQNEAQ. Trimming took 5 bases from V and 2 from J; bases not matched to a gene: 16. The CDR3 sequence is CASSQIPVGGTGQETQYF. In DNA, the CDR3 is TGTGCCAGCAGCCAAATCCCCGTTGGTGGGACAGGACAAGAGACCCAGTACTTC.

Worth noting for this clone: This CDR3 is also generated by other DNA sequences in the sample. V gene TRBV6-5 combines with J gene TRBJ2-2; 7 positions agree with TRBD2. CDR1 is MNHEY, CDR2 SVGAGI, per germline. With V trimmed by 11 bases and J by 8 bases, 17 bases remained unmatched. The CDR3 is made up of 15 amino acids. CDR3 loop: CAARPWTRTEGELFF. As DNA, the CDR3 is TGTGCCGCCAGACCGTGGACTAGGACCGAAGGGGAGCTGTTTTTT.

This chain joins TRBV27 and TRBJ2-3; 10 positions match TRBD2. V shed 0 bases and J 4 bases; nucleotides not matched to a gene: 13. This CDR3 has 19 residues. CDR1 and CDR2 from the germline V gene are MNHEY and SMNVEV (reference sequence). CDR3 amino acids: CASSLSPSGSSSGADTQYF. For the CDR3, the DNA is TGTGCCAGCAGTTTATCCCCTAGCGGGAGCTCAAGCGGGGCAGATACGCAGTATTTT.

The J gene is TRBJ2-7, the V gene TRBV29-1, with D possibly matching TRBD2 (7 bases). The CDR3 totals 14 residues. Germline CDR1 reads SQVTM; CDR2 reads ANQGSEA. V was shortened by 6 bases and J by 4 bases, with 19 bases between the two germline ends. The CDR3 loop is CSVEGGGTYYEQYF. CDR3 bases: TGCAGCGTCGAGGGGGGGGGCACATATTACGAGCAGTACTTC.

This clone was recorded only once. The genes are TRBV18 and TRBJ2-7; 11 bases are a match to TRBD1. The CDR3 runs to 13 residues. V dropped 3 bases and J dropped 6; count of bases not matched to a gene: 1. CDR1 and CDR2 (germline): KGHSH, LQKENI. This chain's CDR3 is CASSPGTGGEQYF. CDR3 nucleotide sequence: TGTGCCAGCTCACCCGGGACAGGGGGCGAGCAGTACTTC.

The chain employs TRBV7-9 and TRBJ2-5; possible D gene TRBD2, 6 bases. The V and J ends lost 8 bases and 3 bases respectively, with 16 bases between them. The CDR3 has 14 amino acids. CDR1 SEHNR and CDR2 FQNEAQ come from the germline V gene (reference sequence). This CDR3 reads CASELWIAEETQYF. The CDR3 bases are TGTGCCAGCGAACTCTGGATAGCGGAAGAGACCCAGTACTTC.

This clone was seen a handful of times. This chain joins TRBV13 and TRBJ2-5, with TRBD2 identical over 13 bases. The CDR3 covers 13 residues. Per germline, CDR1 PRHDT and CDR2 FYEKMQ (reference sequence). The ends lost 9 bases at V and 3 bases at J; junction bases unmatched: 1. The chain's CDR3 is CASGLAGEETQYF. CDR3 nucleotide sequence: TGTGCCAGTGGACTAGCGGGGGAAGAGACCCAGTACTTC.

CDR3 in amino acids: CASSQDRVQPQHF. For the CDR3, the DNA is TGCGCCAGCAGCCAGGACAGGGTTCAGCCCCAGCATTTT. The chain employs TRBV4-1 and TRBJ1-5, with TRBD1 matching over 8 bases. The junction had 1 base not matched to a gene; V was cut back by 3 bases and J by 6 bases. This CDR3 has 13 amino acids. The germline V gene has CDR1 MGHRA and CDR2 YSYEKL.

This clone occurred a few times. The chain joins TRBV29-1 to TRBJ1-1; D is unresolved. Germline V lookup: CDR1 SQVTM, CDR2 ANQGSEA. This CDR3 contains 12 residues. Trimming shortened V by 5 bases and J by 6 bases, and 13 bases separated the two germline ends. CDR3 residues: CSVIEVNPEAFF. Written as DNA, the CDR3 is TGCAGCGTTATAGAGGTGAATCCTGAAGCTTTCTTT.

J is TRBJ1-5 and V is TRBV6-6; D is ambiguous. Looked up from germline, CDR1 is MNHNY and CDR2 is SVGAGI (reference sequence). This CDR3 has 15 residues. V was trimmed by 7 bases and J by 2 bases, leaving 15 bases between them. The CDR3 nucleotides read TGTGCCAGCAACCGAGACACGGCCGGCAATCAGCCCCAGCATTTT. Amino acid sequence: CASNRDTAGNQPQHF.

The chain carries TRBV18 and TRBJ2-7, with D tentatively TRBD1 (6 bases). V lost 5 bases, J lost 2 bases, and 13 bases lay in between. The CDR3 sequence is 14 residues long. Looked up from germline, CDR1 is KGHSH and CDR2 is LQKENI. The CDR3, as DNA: TGTGCCAGCTCAGTCCCGGGACACCCCTACGAGCAGTACTTC. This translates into CASSVPGHPYEQYF.

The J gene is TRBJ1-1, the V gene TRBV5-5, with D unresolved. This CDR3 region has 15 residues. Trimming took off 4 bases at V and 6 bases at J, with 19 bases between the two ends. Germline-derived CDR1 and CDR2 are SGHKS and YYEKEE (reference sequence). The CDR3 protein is CASSNRQPVNAEAFF. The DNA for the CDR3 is TGTGCCAGCAGCAATAGACAACCAGTAAACGCTGAAGCTTTCTTT.